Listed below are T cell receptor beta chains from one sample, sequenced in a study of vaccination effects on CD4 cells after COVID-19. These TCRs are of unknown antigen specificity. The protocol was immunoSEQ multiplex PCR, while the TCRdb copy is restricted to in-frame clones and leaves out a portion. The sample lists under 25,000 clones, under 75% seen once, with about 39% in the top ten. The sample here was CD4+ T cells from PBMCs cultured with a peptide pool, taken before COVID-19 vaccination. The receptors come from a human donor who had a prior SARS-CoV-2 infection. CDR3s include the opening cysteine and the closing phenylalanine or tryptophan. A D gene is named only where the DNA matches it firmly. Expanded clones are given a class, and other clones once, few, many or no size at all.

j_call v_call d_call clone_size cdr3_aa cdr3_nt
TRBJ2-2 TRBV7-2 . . CASSRRMRDGELFF TGTGCCAGCAGCCGTAGGATGCGGGACGGGGAGCTGTTTTTT
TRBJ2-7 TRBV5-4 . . CASSPDYSLDEQYF TGTGCCAGCAGCCCGGACTACTCTCTGGACGAGCAGTACTTC
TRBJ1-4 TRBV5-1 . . CASSLGGALTNEKLFF TGCGCCAGCAGTCTTGGAGGAGCTTTGACTAATGAAAAACTGTTTTTT
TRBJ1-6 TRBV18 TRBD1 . CASSPGTGAFNSPLHF TGTGCCAGCTCACCCGGGACAGGGGCTTTTAATTCACCCCTCCACTTT
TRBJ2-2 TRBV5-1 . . CASSLTGDTGELFF TGCGCCAGCAGCTTGACGGGAGACACCGGGGAGCTGTTTTTT
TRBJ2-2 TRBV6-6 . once CASSGLNTGELFF TGTGCCAGCAGCGGACTCAACACCGGGGAGCTGTTTTTT
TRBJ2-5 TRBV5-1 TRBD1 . CASSLMGNRGLETQYF TGCGCCAGCAGCTTGATGGGTAACAGGGGGCTAGAGACCCAGTACTTC
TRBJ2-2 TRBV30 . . CAWSRSGELFF TGTGCCTGGAGTCGATCCGGGGAGCTGTTTTTT
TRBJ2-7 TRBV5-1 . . CASSPVGQNYEQYF TGCGCCAGCAGCCCGGTCGGACAGAACTACGAGCAGTACTTC
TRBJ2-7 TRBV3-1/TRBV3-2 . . CASSTSRYAYEQYF TGTGCCAGCAGCACCTCGCGTTATGCCTACGAGCAGTACTTC
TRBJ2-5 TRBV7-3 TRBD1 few CASSLFRGRSETQYF TGTGCCAGCAGCTTGTTTAGGGGGCGGTCAGAGACCCAGTACTTC
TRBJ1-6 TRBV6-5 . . CASSSGPYNSPLHF TGTGCCAGCAGTTCTGGACCCTATAATTCACCCCTCCACTTT
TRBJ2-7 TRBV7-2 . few CASSAAYEQYF TGTGCCAGCAGCGCGGCCTACGAGCAGTACTTC
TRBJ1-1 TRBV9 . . CASSWGDGNTEAFF TGTGCCAGCAGCTGGGGGGATGGGAACACTGAAGCTTTCTTT
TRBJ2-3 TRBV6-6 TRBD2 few CASRRGARTDTQYF TGTGCCAGCAGGCGGGGGGCACGCACAGATACGCAGTATTTT
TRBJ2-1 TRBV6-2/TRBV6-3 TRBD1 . CASSYSQGPQYNEQFF TGTGCCAGCAGTTACTCACAGGGGCCCCAATACAATGAGCAGTTCTTC
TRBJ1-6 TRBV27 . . CASGFLGADNSPLHF TGTGCCAGCGGTTTTTTAGGGGCAGATAATTCACCCCTCCACTTT
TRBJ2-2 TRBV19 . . CASSKWGSRVSKNTGELFF TGTGCCAGTTCCAAATGGGGGAGTAGGGTCTCCAAGAACACCGGGGAGCTGTTTTTT
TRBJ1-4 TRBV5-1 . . CASSSQTGTNEKLFF TGCGCCAGCAGCTCTCAAACCGGGACTAATGAAAAACTGTTTTTT
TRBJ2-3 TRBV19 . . CASSIQQVGTDTQYF TGTGCCAGTAGTATTCAACAGGTCGGGACAGATACGCAGTATTTT
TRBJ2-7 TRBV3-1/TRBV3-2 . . CASSQDRVAARWEEQYF TGTGCCAGCAGCCAAGATCGGGTAGCGGCAAGATGGGAGGAGCAGTACTTC
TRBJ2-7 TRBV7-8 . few CASSSSSYEQYF TGTGCCAGCAGCTCTAGCTCCTACGAGCAGTACTTC
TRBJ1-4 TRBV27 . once CASTGHSTNEKLFF TGTGCCAGCACGGGACATTCAACTAATGAAAAACTGTTTTTT
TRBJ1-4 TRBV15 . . CATSRGRGATNEKLFF TGTGCCACCAGCAGAGGTCGCGGAGCAACTAATGAAAAACTGTTTTTT
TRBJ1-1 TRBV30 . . CAWSVRFWGTEAFF TGTGCCTGGAGTGTGAGGTTTTGGGGCACTGAAGCTTTCTTT
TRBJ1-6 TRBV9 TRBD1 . CASSAPTGTGLNSPLHF TGTGCCAGCAGCGCCCCCACCGGGACAGGGCTTAATTCACCCCTCCACTTT
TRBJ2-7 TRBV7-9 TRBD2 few CASSLGERGRYEQYF TGTGCCAGCAGCTTAGGCGAGCGGGGACGCTACGAGCAGTACTTC
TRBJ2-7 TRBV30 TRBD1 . CAWSVTGEEQYF TGTGCCTGGAGTGTCACAGGGGAAGAGCAGTACTTC
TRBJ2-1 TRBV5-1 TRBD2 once CASSSIGGASSYNEQFF TGCGCCAGCAGCTCAATCGGGGGGGCGAGCTCCTACAATGAGCAGTTCTTC
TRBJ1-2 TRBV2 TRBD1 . CASSDGTGGGPRYGYTF TGTGCCAGCAGTGATGGGACAGGGGGCGGACCTAGGTATGGCTACACCTTC
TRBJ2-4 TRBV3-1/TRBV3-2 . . CASSETGLVAKNIQYF TGTGCCAGCAGCGAAACAGGGTTGGTAGCCAAAAACATTCAGTACTTC
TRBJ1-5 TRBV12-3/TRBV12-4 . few CASSLGRAQHF TGTGCCAGCAGTTTAGGTCGGGCCCAGCATTTT
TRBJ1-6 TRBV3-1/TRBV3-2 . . CASSRTGNSYNSPLHF TGTGCCAGCAGCCGCACGGGGAACTCCTATAATTCACCCCTCCACTTT
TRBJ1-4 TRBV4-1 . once CASSQVGGAGAEKLFF TGCGCCAGCAGCCAAGTGGGGGGGGCAGGGGCTGAAAAACTGTTTTTT
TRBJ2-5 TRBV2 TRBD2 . CASRLAGGSYQETQYF TGTGCCAGCAGACTAGCGGGAGGCTCGTACCAAGAGACCCAGTACTTC
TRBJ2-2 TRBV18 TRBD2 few CASSRKREPGTGELFF TGTGCCAGCTCAAGAAAGCGGGAGCCGGGTACCGGGGAGCTGTTTTTT
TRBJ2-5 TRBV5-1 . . CASKLRAAQETQYF TGCGCCAGCAAACTACGGGCTGCGCAAGAGACCCAGTACTTC
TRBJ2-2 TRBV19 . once CASSLQRGPGELFF TGTGCCAGTAGTCTCCAGAGAGGCCCCGGGGAGCTGTTTTTT
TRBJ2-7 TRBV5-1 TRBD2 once CASSLGSSGGYEQYF TGCGCCAGCAGCTTGGGTTCTAGCGGGGGCTACGAGCAGTACTTC
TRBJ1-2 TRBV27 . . CASSLLGGTGGYTF TGTGCCAGCAGTTTATTGGGGGGCACAGGTGGCTACACCTTC
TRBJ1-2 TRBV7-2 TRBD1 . CASSLSVFRWDRGHGYTF TGTGCCAGCAGCTTAAGTGTGTTTCGTTGGGACAGGGGGCATGGCTACACCTTC
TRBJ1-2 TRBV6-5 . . CASSRHDNYGYTF TGTGCCAGCAGTCGCCATGATAACTATGGCTACACCTTC
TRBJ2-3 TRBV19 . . CASSMLVRGRDTQYF TGTGCCAGTAGTATGTTGGTCCGGGGTCGAGATACGCAGTATTTT
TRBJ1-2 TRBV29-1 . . CSVDPEGVNYGYTF TGCAGCGTTGACCCTGAGGGGGTAAACTATGGCTACACCTTC